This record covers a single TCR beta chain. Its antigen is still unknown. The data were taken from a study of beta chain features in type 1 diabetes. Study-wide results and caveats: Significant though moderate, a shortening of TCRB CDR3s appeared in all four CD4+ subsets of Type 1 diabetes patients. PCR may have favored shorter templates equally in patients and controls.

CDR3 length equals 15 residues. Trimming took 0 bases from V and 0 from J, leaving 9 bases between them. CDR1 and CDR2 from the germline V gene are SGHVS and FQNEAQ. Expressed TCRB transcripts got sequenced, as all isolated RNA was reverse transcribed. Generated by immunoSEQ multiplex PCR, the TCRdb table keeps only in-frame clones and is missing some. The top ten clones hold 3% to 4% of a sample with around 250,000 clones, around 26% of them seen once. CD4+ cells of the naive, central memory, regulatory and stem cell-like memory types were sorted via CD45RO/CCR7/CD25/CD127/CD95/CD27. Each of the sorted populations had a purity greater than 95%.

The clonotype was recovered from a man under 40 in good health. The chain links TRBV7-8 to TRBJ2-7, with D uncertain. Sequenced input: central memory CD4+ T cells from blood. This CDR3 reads CASSLAPGSSYEQYF. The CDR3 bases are TGTGCCAGCAGCTTAGCCCCAGGCAGCTCCTACGAGCAGTACTTC.